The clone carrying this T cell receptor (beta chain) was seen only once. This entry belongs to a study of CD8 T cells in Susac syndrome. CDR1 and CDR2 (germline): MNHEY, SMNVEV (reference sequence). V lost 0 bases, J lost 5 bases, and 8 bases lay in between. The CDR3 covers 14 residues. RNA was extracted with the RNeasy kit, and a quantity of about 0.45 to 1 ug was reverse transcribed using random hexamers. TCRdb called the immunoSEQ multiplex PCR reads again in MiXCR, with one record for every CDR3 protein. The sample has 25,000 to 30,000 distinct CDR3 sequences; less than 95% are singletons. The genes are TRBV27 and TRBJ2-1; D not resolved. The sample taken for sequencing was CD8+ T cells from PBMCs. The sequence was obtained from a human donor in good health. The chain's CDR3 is CASSLSIYNNEQFF. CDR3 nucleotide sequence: TGTGCCAGCAGTTTATCGATCTACAACAATGAGCAGTTCTTC.